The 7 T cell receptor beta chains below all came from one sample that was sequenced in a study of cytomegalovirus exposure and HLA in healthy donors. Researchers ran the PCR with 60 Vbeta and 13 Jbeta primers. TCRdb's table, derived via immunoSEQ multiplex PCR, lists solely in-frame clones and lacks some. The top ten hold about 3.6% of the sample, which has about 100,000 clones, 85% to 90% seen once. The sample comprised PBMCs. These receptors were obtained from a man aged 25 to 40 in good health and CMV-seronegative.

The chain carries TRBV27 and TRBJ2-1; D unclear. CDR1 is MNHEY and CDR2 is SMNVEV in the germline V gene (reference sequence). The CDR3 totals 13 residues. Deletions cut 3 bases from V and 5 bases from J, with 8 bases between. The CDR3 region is CASSLADNNEQFF. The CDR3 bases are TGTGCCAGCAGTTTGGCCGATAACAATGAGCAGTTCTTC.

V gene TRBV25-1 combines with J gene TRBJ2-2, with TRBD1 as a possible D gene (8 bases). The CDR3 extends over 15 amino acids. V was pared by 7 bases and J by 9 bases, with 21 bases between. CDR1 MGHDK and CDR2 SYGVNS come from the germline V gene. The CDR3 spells CASTTGGEGPRELFF. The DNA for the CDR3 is TGTGCCAGCACCACAGGGGGGGAGGGCCCTCGGGAGCTGTTTTTT.

Here the CDR3 reads CASTTGEDGYTF. Here the CDR3 DNA reads TGTGCCAGCACTACAGGGGAGGATGGCTACACCTTC. This sequence joins TRBV6-5 and TRBJ1-2; 7 bases fit TRBD1. V lost 7 bases and J lost 6; bases outside the gene matches: 5. Germline CDR1 MNHEY, CDR2 SVGAGI. The CDR3 spans 12 residues.

The CDR3 DNA is TGCGCCAGCAGCCAAGAGGGACTATCCTACAATGAGCAGTTCTTC. Its protein is CASSQEGLSYNEQFF. The chain has TRBV4-1 and TRBJ2-1; 7 positions agree with TRBD2. J lost 1 base, V lost 0 bases, and 0 bases had no gene match. This CDR3 is 15 amino acids long. Germline V gene lookup returns CDR1 MGHRA and CDR2 YSYEKL.

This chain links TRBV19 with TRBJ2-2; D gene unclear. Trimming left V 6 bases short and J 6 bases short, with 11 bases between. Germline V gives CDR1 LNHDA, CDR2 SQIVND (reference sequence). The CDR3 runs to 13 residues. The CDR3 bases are TGTGCCAGTAGCCCAAACTTCGCCGGGGAGCTGTTTTTT. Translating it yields CASSPNFAGELFF.

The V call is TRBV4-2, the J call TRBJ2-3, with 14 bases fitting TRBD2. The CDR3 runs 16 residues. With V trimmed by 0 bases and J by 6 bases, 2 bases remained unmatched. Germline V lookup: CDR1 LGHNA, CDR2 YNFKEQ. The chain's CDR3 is CASSQETSGGVDTQYF. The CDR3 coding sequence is TGTGCCAGCAGCCAAGAGACTAGCGGGGGGGTGGATACGCAGTATTTT.

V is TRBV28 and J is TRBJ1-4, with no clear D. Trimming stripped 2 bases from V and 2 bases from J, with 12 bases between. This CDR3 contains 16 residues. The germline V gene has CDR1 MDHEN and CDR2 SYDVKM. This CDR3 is CASSLTHGVTNEKLFF. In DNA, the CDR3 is TGTGCCAGCAGTTTAACCCACGGGGTTACTAATGAAAAACTGTTTTTT.